Listed here is a single T cell receptor (beta chain). This clone was observed once. The target of this receptor is not known. No per-base quality is available; no much larger clone lies one base away. This entry is derived from a study of cytomegalovirus exposure and HLA in healthy donors (TCRdb year 2017). Notes on the research overall: According to an earlier analysis of a few hundred of the donors, roughly 180 million T cells yielded roughly 110 million unique TCR beta sequences and approximately 300 Gb of sequence data. A later genetic analysis used genome-wide SNP genotypes for about 55% of the 666 donors, treating that subset as a discovery cohort. An earlier analysis of fewer than 700 of the donors applied high-throughput TCR beta sequencing to assess whether each TCR beta V gene segment acted as functional or pseudogenic. In a later analysis, previously published TCR beta repertoires from 666 donors were re-analyzed and high-resolution HLA genotyping was added so that TCR occurrence patterns could be studied. Among about 390 genotyped donors of the cohort, an average of approximately 240,000 unique TCR beta nucleotide sequences were sequenced per donor, roughly a sixth of them non-productive. Roughly 5 DR-DQ haplotypes were handled as single units for association and clustering because linkage in the cohort was strong. Along with the approximately 620-subject first cohort, a separate validation cohort of 120 different subjects was used. The number of typed donors differed by locus: 629-630 for A, B, C, DRB1 and DQB1; some 540 for DQA1; approximately 600 for DPA1; and 400 to 480 for DPB1. An early release covering over 500 HLA-typed donors comprised about 300 gigabases of sequencing data and around 80 million unique TCR sequences. The study combined high-throughput TCR immunosequencing, statistical association of individual TCRs with disease status, and machine learning to predict cytomegalovirus infection status. The study profiled the T cell repertoires of 550 to 700 subjects by immunosequencing and related them to cytomegalovirus serostatus. Every repertoire in the discovery cohort had been generated on one and the same sequencing platform. Donor age, sex, ethnicity and CMV serostatus were collected together with the repertoire data. Class I and class II HLA loci were covered by the typing at four-digit resolution. Of the 398 genotyped donors, approximately 83% fell in the genetic ancestry cluster associated with self-reported Caucasian donors. The aim of the study was to test whether cataloging public T cell receptors could identify signatures of past pathogen exposure. The later analysis used no new phenotypic data to find candidate immune exposures, relying instead on TCR beta sequences and their occurrence across donors.

The protocol used for the library was the immunoSEQ multiplex PCR assay. For the multiplex PCR, a mixture combining 60 forward primers for TCR Vbeta segments and 13 reverse primers for TCR Jbeta segments was used. The CDR3 region of rearranged TCR beta genes was amplified from genomic DNA with a multiplex PCR assay. On the Illumina HiSeq System, the amplified TCR beta libraries were sequenced as 87-base-pair reads. From the authors' description of their analysis: In a later analysis, about 80 million unique TCR beta chains were counted across the approximately 620 repertoires, and roughly 11 million of these chains were shared by at least two donors. Raw reads were error-corrected and collapsed into unique sequences with a nearest-neighbor algorithm that merged closely related sequences to remove PCR and sequencing errors. Alignment of CDR3 sequences to IMGT reference sequences was used to assign V, D and J gene segments. For a sequence to be retained, at least a six-nucleotide match to both a V gene segment and a J gene segment was required. Rearrangements were called productive when the CDR3 lacked stop codons and stayed in frame with V and J; all others were non-productive. Following IMGT convention, CDR3 was defined as the stretch from the second conserved V-encoded cysteine up to the conserved J-encoded phenylalanine. In an earlier analysis of roughly 610 of the donors, sequences lacking an unambiguous match to a single V gene segment were excluded. In an earlier analysis of 450 to 750 of the donors, a V segment was called functional when productive rearrangements were above 56.7%, and segregating when the standard deviation between donors exceeded 5%. A statistical classification framework was built for diagnosing cytomegalovirus status from the catalog of TCR beta chain sequences. In a later analysis, TCR nucleotide sequences were compared against IMGT/GENE-DB human TR gene sequences so that V and J genes could be assigned. The TCRdist pipeline was used in a later analysis to assign CDR3 sequences and most-parsimonious VDJ recombination scenarios. A later analysis defined each TCR beta chain by its CDR3 amino acid sequence plus V-gene family, and excluded reads lacking a unique V-gene family. A later analysis removed 550 to 650 highly shared, low-generation-probability nucleotide sequences to deal with suspected cross-contamination and a sequencing artifact. For each public chain, a later analysis derived a clonal expansion index from normalized ranks of inferred template counts within each repertoire. In a later analysis, generation probabilities were computed with a VDJ recombination model fitted to out-of-frame rearrangements, and the resulting probabilities were checked against IGoR. A later analysis scored TCR-TCR, TCR-HLA and TCR-CMV co-occurrence with hypergeometric tests, applying a repertoire-size bias correction to TCR pairs. A later analysis estimated false discovery rates by permuting HLA or CMV assignments 20 times. A later analysis grouped co-occurring TCRs with DBSCAN, adding TCRdist sequence similarity when clustering within HLA-allele-positive subsets. Repertoires with fewer than 30,000 or more than 120,000 public chains, plus five repertoires with anomalous nucleotide sharing, were excluded from co-occurrence clustering. What TCRdb holds here is the immuneACCESS table cut down to in-frame rearrangements. Part of the clones is not present; checked against another copy, under half of the missing clones reflect an unresolved V gene, and the others are unexplained. The DNA was the basis for D and trimming; V, J and clone size are from that table. For this sample there are under 200,000 clones; 76% appear just once. The ten top clones hold less than 0.9% of the sample.

On the study overall, not on this receptor specifically: For the cohort, immune exposure information was limited to CMV serostatus. The sequencing pipeline was judged likely to have produced a cluster of highly shared sequence variants as a technical artifact. A further reported finding was that TCR beta sequences accurately predicted the HLA-A and HLA-B alleles for most subjects in the first cohort. The authors suggested that the approach could potentially be generalized to other disease states and immunological phenotypes. A few of the identified cytomegalovirus-associated TCR beta chains were confirmed in vitro to be specific for cytomegalovirus antigens. The classifier was reported to diagnose cytomegalovirus status with high specificity and sensitivity in both the original cohort and the validation cohort. When HLA alleles, especially DR and DQ, strongly co-occurred, TCR associations were difficult to assign to individual alleles. Some 16 rarely observed V segments, including chromosome 9 orphons, were excluded from the earlier analysis of just under 600 of the donors because counts were too low. In a later analysis, several top co-occurrence clusters were reported to appear linked to parvovirus B19, influenza, CMV and Epstein-Barr virus. Most TCR sequences were observed very rarely across donors, whereas some public TCRs were present in many individuals. At a false discovery rate of 0.05, a later analysis linked 15,000 to 20,000 TCR beta sequences to specific HLA alleles. In the study, around 160 TCR beta chains were listed as associated with cytomegalovirus. A later analysis found that TCR association rates varied across HLA loci, with DRB1 alleles showing the most associated TCRs and HLA-C alleles the fewest. According to a later genetic analysis, donors in an Asian-associated ancestry cluster had fewer N-insertions in productive TCRs than the approximately 630-donor mean. In a later analysis, most CMV-associated TCR beta chains were found to appear HLA-restricted, with HLA associations seemingly driven largely by CMV exposure. The presence/absence analyses assumed that sequencing depth was roughly uniform across donors, and that assumption may not be true. A later genetic analysis associated a missense DCLRE1C variant with V-gene and J-gene trimming of TCR beta chains, and an independent cohort replicated the association. This cohort had only TCR beta chains sequenced, and the lack of alpha or paired-chain data limited which features could be detected. In an earlier analysis of fewer than 700 of the donors, most TCR beta V segments appeared in productive rearrangements about 90% or about 30% of the time, broadly matching IMGT annotations. Compared with equally common non-associated chains, HLA-associated TCR beta chains in a later analysis were more clonally expanded and had lower generation probabilities. Because some donors lacked HLA typing at each locus, the association tests relied only on the typed subset. Correlated functional status among segregating V segments might reflect linkage disequilibrium, but an unknown experimental factor could not be ruled out. Some IMGT-functional V segments, including TRBV6-2 and TRBV6-3, could not be distinguished by the 87-base-pair reads and were therefore excluded.

In total, 500 to 700 healthy bone marrow donors made up the cohort. Cohort members were all nominally healthy when sampled, although unrecorded immune exposures were likely present. The donor tested CMV seronegative, placing the donor among the roughly 350 seronegative members of the cohort. A peripheral blood sample was collected from each donor, and TCR beta sequencing was performed on peripheral blood mononuclear cells. The Qiagen DNeasy Blood Extraction Kit was used to extract genomic DNA from the blood cell samples. V loses 3 bases, J loses 7 bases, and the germline ends lie 15 bases apart. CDR1 and CDR2 are drawn from the germline V gene (reference sequence): LNHDA, SQIVND. The CDR3 runs 14 residues from the cysteine to the phenylalanine. Left in the record is the CDR3 DNA by itself, 42 bases read in frame from the first base.

The sequence derives from a female donor in good health and CMV-seronegative. What was sequenced was PBMCs. This sequence uses TRBV19 and TRBJ1-2, and perhaps TRBD1 as D gene, on 6 matching bases. The nucleotide sequence is given as TGTGCCAGTAGTATGGGAGTGGACAGCTCTGGCTACACCTTC. Its product reads: CASSMGVDSSGYTF.